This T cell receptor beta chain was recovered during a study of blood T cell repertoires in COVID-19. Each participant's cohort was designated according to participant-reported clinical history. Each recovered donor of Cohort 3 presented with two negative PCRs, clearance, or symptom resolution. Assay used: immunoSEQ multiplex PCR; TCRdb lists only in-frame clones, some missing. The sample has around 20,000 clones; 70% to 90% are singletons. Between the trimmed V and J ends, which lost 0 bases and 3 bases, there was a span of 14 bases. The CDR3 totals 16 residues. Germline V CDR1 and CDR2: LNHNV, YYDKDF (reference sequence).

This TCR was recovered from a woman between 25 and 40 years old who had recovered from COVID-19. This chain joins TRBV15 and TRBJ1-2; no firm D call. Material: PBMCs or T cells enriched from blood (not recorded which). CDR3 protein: CATSRELTPMDYGYTF. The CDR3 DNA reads TGTGCCACCAGCAGAGAGCTAACCCCTATGGACTATGGCTACACCTTC.